The 14 T cell receptor beta chains listed next were all sequenced from one sample in a study of blood T cell repertoires in COVID-19. Data came from immunoSEQ multiplex PCR; TCRdb stores just in-frame clones and leaves some out. This sample has around 200,000 clones; approximately 90% occur once, and the top ten carry roughly 0.82%. Sequenced: PBMCs or T cells enriched from blood (not recorded which). The receptors were gathered from a woman aged 18-30 years who had recovered from COVID-19.

Here the CDR3 reads CASSLEQNYGYTF. In nucleotides, the CDR3 is TGTGCCAGCAGCTTGGAACAGAACTATGGCTACACCTTC. This chain links TRBV5-5 with TRBJ1-2, with D uncertain. Per germline, CDR1 SGHKS and CDR2 YYEKEE (reference sequence). V gave up 0 bases and J gave up 2 bases, with 5 bases separating them. CDR3 length equals 13 residues.

The rearrangement links TRBV28 to TRBJ2-3; 10 bases agree with TRBD1. This CDR3 has 15 amino acids. Germline CDR1 MDHEN, CDR2 SYDVKM. J was trimmed by 11 bases and V by 7 bases; bases with no gene match: 15. The CDR3, as DNA: TGTGCCAGCACCTTCGGGAGACAGGGGGCCTGGGTGCAGTATTTT. It yields the protein CASTFGRQGAWVQYF.

This clone was picked up a small number of times. The gene calls are TRBV18 and TRBJ1-2, with TRBD1 matching 7 bases. This CDR3 is 15 amino acids long. The junction had 5 bases not matched to a gene; V was cut back by 4 bases and J by 0 bases. CDR1 KGHSH and CDR2 LQKENI come from the germline V gene. This chain's CDR3 is CASSQGQQANYGYTF. In nucleotides, the CDR3 is TGTGCCAGCTCACAGGGACAGCAAGCTAACTATGGCTACACCTTC.

V gene TRBV14 combines with J gene TRBJ2-1; D possibly corresponds to TRBD2 (6 bases). Trimming took off 4 bases at V and 7 bases at J, with 17 bases between the two ends. Germline-derived CDR1 and CDR2 are SGHDN and FVKESK. The CDR3 length is 15 residues. DNA of the CDR3: TGTGCCAGCAGCCTTTTCCGGGAGACGGCTAATGAGCAGTTCTTC. Translated: CASSLFRETANEQFF.

V gene TRBV5-1 combines with J gene TRBJ2-3, with D unresolved. The CDR3 sequence is 15 residues long. CDR1 and CDR2 (germline): SGHRS, YFSETQ. The V gene lost 2 bases and the J gene lost 0 bases, with 10 bases spanning the gap. The CDR3 DNA reads as TGCGCCAGCAGCTTATACGGGTCTAGCACAGATACGCAGTATTTT. Amino acids: CASSLYGSSTDTQYF.

The CDR3 DNA reads as TGCAGTGCTAGTCACAGGGGAACTGGAACTAATGAAAAACTGTTTTTT. Protein: CSASHRGTGTNEKLFF. The chain has TRBV20-1 and TRBJ1-4; 7 nucleotides match TRBD1. This CDR3 spans 16 amino acids. Germline loops: CDR1 DFQATT, CDR2 SNEGSKA (reference sequence). V lost 3 bases to trimming and J lost 1 base; unmatched junction nucleotides: 8.

CDR3 loop: CASSRLQGAYNEQFF. Here the CDR3 DNA reads TGCGCCAGCAGTCGTCTCCAGGGGGCCTACAATGAGCAGTTCTTC. The V call is TRBV4-3, the J call TRBJ2-1, with 7 bases that match TRBD1. V lost 6 bases and J lost 2; bases outside the gene matches: 7. This CDR3 has 15 residues. Germline V gene sequence: CDR1 LGHNA, CDR2 YSLEER.

CDR3 DNA: TGTGCCTGGAGTGGTCGGGGATACGAGCAGTACTTC. Translation: CAWSGRGYEQYF. This chain links TRBV30 with TRBJ2-7; the D gene is possibly TRBD2 (5 bases). Germline V gene data show CDR1 as GTSNPN and CDR2 as SVGIG (reference sequence). Trimming removed 1 base at V and 4 bases at J, with 8 bases between. The CDR3 consists of 12 residues.

CDR3 coding DNA: TGTGCCAGCAGTTTGCCCGGGATTAACAATGAGCAGTTCTTC. It specifies CASSLPGINNEQFF. This rearrangement joins TRBV27 to TRBJ2-1; D possibly corresponds to TRBD2 (5 bases). V was cut by 3 bases and J by 5 bases, with 11 bases left in between. The CDR3 extends over 14 amino acids. Germline V lookup: CDR1 MNHEY, CDR2 SMNVEV (reference sequence).

V gene TRBV5-6 combines with J gene TRBJ1-4, with 8 bases lining up with TRBD1. Germline lookup yields CDR1 SGHDT and CDR2 YYEEEE. The CDR3 contains 16 residues. The V segment lost 2 bases and the J segment 3 bases; nucleotides outside the gene matches: 6. In DNA, the CDR3 is TGTGCCAGCAGCTTTATGACAGGGGTTGCTAATGAAAAACTGTTTTTT. It encodes CASSFMTGVANEKLFF. The variable domain in full, with the rest retrieved from reference TRBV5-6 and TRBJ1-4, is DAGVTQSPTHLIKTRGQQVTLRCSPKSGHDTVSWYQQALGQGPQFIFQYYEEEERQRGNFPDRFSGHQFPNYSSELNVNALLLGDSALYLCASSFMTGVANEKLFFGSGTQLSVL.

The chain combines TRBV7-6 with TRBJ2-7; a weak D match, TRBD1 (5 bases). The CDR3 spans 13 residues. Between the trimmed V and J ends, which lost 1 base and 2 bases, there was a span of 6 bases. CDR1 SGHVS and CDR2 FNYEAQ come from the germline V gene. CDR3 protein: CASSLGQPYEQYF. CDR3 bases: TGTGCCAGCAGCTTAGGACAGCCCTACGAGCAGTACTTC.

This chain links TRBV28 with TRBJ2-6, with D tentatively TRBD1 (5 bases). The CDR3 length is 15 residues. Germline V gives CDR1 MDHEN, CDR2 SYDVKM. V lost 7 bases and J lost 4, with 14 bases in between. CDR3 amino acids: CASTVPQGGANVLTF. In DNA form, the CDR3 reads TGTGCCAGCACAGTTCCCCAGGGAGGGGCCAACGTCCTGACTTTC.

The genes are TRBV23-1 and TRBJ1-2; D gene ambiguous. TRBV23-1 is sorted into the ORF group, with uncertain function. The CDR3 covers 18 residues. Trimming left V 3 bases short and J 8 bases short, with 28 bases between. As DNA, the CDR3 is TGCGCCAGCAGTCATCCTGTCAGTTGGACCTGGGCTCGGGGAGGCTACACCTTC. Its translation: CASSHPVSWTWARGGYTF.

J is TRBJ1-5 and V is TRBV6-5, with unresolved D. The CDR3 loop spans 13 amino acids. Germline V gives CDR1 MNHEY, CDR2 SVGAGI. The ends were cut back, 5 bases at V and 4 bases at J, with 9 bases in the middle. CDR3 amino acids: CASSRSDNQPQHF. The CDR3 DNA is TGTGCCAGCAGTAGGAGTGATAATCAGCCCCAGCATTTT.